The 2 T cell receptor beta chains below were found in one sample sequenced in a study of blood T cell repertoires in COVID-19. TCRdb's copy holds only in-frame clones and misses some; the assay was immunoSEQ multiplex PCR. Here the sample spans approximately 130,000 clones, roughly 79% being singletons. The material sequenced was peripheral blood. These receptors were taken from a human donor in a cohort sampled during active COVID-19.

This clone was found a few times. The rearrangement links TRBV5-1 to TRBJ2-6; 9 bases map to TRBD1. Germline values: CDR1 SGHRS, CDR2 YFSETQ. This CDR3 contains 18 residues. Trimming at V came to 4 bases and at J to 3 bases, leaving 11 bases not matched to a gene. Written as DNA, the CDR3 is TGCGCCAGCAGCCTCGGACAGGGGCCTCTGTATGGGGCCAACGTCCTGACTTTC. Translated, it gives CASSLGQGPLYGANVLTF. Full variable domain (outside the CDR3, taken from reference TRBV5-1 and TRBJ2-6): KAGVTQTPRYLIKTRGQQVTLSCSPISGHRSVSWYQQTPGQGLQFLFEYFSETQRNKGNFPGRFSGRQFSNSRSEMNVSTLELGDSALYLCASSLGQGPLYGANVLTFGAGSRLTVL.

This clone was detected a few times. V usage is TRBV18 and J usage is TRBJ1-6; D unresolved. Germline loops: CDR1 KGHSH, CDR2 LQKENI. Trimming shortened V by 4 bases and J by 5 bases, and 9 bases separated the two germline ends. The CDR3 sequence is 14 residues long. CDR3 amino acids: CASSREQNNSPLHF. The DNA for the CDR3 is TGTGCCAGCTCACGCGAACAGAATAATTCACCCCTCCACTTT. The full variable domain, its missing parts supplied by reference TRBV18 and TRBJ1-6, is NAGVMQNPRHLVRRRGQEARLRCSPMKGHSHVYWYRQLPEEGLKFMVYLQKENIIDESGMPKERFSAEFPKEGPSILRIQQVVRGDSAAYFCASSREQNNSPLHFGNGTRLTVT.